This T cell receptor (beta chain) was identified in a study of CD8 T cells in Susac syndrome. The RNA input was about 0.45 to 1 ug, and it was reverse transcribed with random hexamers. A single record per CDR3 protein comes from TCRdb applying MiXCR to the immunoSEQ multiplex PCR reads. The profile shows roughly 200,000 distinct CDR3 sequences, around 94% of them singletons. V dropped 0 bases and J dropped 5; count of bases not matched to a gene: 7. The germline V gene has CDR1 GTSNPN and CDR2 SVGIG (reference sequence). This CDR3 has 16 amino acids. The receptor was derived from a human donor with Susac syndrome. The V and J genes are TRBV30 and TRBJ1-1; 12 bases are a match to TRBD1. Specimen: CD4+ T cells from PBMCs. CDR3 protein: CAWSVSWGQGATEAFF. CDR3 nucleotide sequence: TGTGCCTGGAGTGTTAGTTGGGGACAGGGGGCAACTGAAGCTTTCTTT.